One and the same sample provided the 20 T cell receptor beta chains below, sequenced in a study of blood T cell repertoires in COVID-19. Repertoires were generated with immunoSEQ multiplex PCR, while TCRdb's copy carries only in-frame clones and drops some. The data hold 150,000 or so clones, with around 84% observed a single time. Sequences were obtained from peripheral blood. These receptors came from a woman aged 45-65 years with COVID-19, enrolled during active disease.

The chain is built from TRBV27 and TRBJ1-6, with unresolved D. The CDR3 covers 16 residues. In germline, CDR1 is MNHEY, CDR2 SMNVEV (reference sequence). V gave up 8 bases and J gave up 3 bases, with 17 bases separating them. The CDR3 reads CASESRGMFYNSPLHF. The CDR3 nucleotides are TGTGCCAGCGAATCTAGAGGAATGTTCTATAATTCACCCCTCCACTTT.

The chain employs TRBV2 and TRBJ2-7, with D possibly TRBD1 on 5 matching bases. Trimming pared 7 bases from V and 0 bases from J, leaving 13 bases between. CDR3 length equals 14 residues. Germline values: CDR1 SNHLY, CDR2 FYNNEI. CDR3 amino acids: CASNWRTSSYEQYF. In DNA form, the CDR3 reads TGTGCCAGCAATTGGCGGACAAGCTCCTACGAGCAGTACTTC.

The CDR3, as DNA: TGCGCCAGCAGCGTTAGCGGGGGGTCCCCAGATACGCAGTATTTT. Protein sequence: CASSVSGGSPDTQYF. The V and J genes are TRBV5-1 and TRBJ2-3; 10 nucleotides match TRBD2. Germline CDR1 SGHRS, CDR2 YFSETQ. Trimming took 4 bases from V and 4 from J; bases not matched to a gene: 6. This CDR3 comprises 15 residues.

CDR3 residues: CASSLAGLGTDTQYF. CDR3 DNA: TGTGCCAGCAGCTTAGCTGGGCTGGGCACAGATACGCAGTATTTT. The chain joins TRBV7-9 to TRBJ2-3; no reliable D call. Germline CDR1 reads SEHNR; CDR2 reads FQNEAQ (reference sequence). V lost 0 bases and J 1 base, leaving 8 bases between the germline ends. The CDR3 is 15 residues long.

DNA of the CDR3: TGTGCCAGCTCACTCGACGGGACAGGGGGCGGCACAGATACGCAGTATTTT. Amino acids: CASSLDGTGGGTDTQYF. The chain joins TRBV18 to TRBJ2-3; 12 positions agree with TRBD1. V shed 4 bases and J 1 base; nucleotides not matched to a gene: 6. Germline assignment: CDR1 KGHSH and CDR2 LQKENI. CDR3 length: 17 residues.

The chain links TRBV6-4 to TRBJ1-6; 9 nucleotides agree with TRBD1. CDR3 length equals 14 residues. Looked up from germline, CDR1 is MRHNA and CDR2 is SNTAGT. The V gene end was trimmed by 2 bases and the J gene end by 7 bases; junction bases not matched to a gene: 0. CDR3 in DNA: TGTGCCAGCAGTGACGGGACAGGGAATTCACCCCTCCACTTT. Translated, it gives CASSDGTGNSPLHF.

CDR3 bases: TGTGCCAGCAGCCAGAGATACACCGGGGAGCTGTTTTTT. It specifies CASSQRYTGELFF. The chain joins TRBV3-1 (or the pseudogene TRBV3-2) to TRBJ2-2; D is unclear. Germline V gene sequence: CDR1 LGHDT, CDR2 YNNKEL (reference sequence). The CDR3 covers 13 residues. Trimming took 3 bases from V and 3 from J, leaving 5 bases between them.

The CDR3 loop is CASTVGGDEQYF. The CDR3 nucleotides read TGTGCCAGCACAGTTGGAGGGGACGAGCAGTACTTC. The V and J genes are TRBV25-1 and TRBJ2-7; possible D gene TRBD2, 6 bases. Germline V gives CDR1 MGHDK, CDR2 SYGVNS. The CDR3 contains 12 residues. V lost 7 bases and J lost 5, with 12 bases in between.

This CDR3 reads CASSASRGEGPLAKNIQYF. Here the CDR3 DNA reads TGTGCCAGCAGCGCGTCCCGGGGGGAGGGGCCACTAGCCAAAAACATTCAGTACTTC. The V gene is TRBV9, the J gene TRBJ2-4; 7 bases align to TRBD2. Losses at the gene ends were 3 bases for V and 0 bases for J; bases not matched to a gene: 15. There are 19 residues in the CDR3. CDR1 is SGDLS, CDR2 YYNGEE, per germline.

The genes are TRBV7-6 and TRBJ1-1; 7 bases agree with TRBD1. The CDR3 runs to 15 residues. The J segment lost 4 bases and the V segment lost 0 bases, leaving 5 bases of the junction unmatched. CDR1 SGHVS and CDR2 FNYEAQ come from the germline V gene. CDR3 nucleotides: TGTGCCAGCAGCTTAGCGCGGCACAGGGGCACTGAAGCTTTCTTT. Translating it yields CASSLARHRGTEAFF. Filled out from reference TRBV7-6 and TRBJ1-1, the complete variable domain reads GAGVSQSPRYKVTKRGQDVALRCDPISGHVSLYWYRQALGQGPEFLTYFNYEAQQDKSGLPNDRFSAERPEGSISTLTIQRTEQRDSAMYRCASSLARHRGTEAFFGQGTRLTVV.

This chain connects TRBV7-2 to TRBJ1-6; 11 bases agree with TRBD1. Germline-derived CDR1 and CDR2 are SGHTA and FQGNSA. The CDR3 has 15 residues. The V and J ends lost 5 bases and 6 bases, in that order; junction bases with no gene match: 3. The CDR3 region is CASSPGQGANSPLHF. For the CDR3, the DNA is TGTGCCAGCAGCCCAGGACAGGGGGCTAATTCACCCCTCCACTTT.

This clone was seen only a few times. The chain has TRBV11-2 and TRBJ1-4, with 7 bases fitting TRBD1. The V gene end was trimmed by 4 bases and the J gene end by 8 bases; junction bases not matched to a gene: 10. The CDR3 spans 15 residues. Germline lookup yields CDR1 SGHAT and CDR2 FQNNGV. CDR3 in amino acids: CASSSPRGRVEKLFF. CDR3 DNA: TGTGCCAGCAGCTCCCCTAGGGGGCGTGTGGAAAAACTGTTTTTT.

This clone turned up a few times. The chain has TRBV2 and TRBJ1-4; D perhaps matches TRBD1 (6 bases). The V gene lost 6 bases and the J gene lost 4 bases, with 15 bases spanning the gap. CDR1 and CDR2 from the germline V gene are SNHLY and FYNNEI. This CDR3 contains 15 residues. The CDR3 bases are TGTGCCAGCAGAGAAAGGGACACAAATAATGAAAAACTGTTTTTT. Translation: CASRERDTNNEKLFF. Full variable domain (rest looked up from reference TRBV2 and TRBJ1-4): EPEVTQTPSHQVTQMGQEVILRCVPISNHLYFYWYRQILGQKVEFLVSFYNNEISEKSEIFDDQFSVERPDGSNFTLKIRSTKLEDSAMYFCASRERDTNNEKLFFGSGTQLSVL.

The V and J genes are TRBV7-9 and TRBJ2-3, with TRBD2 identical over 9 bases. Germline V gene sequence: CDR1 SEHNR, CDR2 FQNEAQ (reference sequence). The CDR3 is 15 residues long. V gave up 7 bases and J gave up 1 base; unmatched junction bases: 6. CDR3 residues: CASTLASGGTDTQYF. For the CDR3, the DNA is TGTGCCAGCACCCTCGCTAGCGGGGGCACAGATACGCAGTATTTT. Drawing the rest from reference TRBV7-9 and TRBJ2-3, the complete variable domain is DTGVSQNPRHKITKRGQNVTFRCDPISEHNRLYWYRQTLGQGPEFLTYFQNEAQLEKSRLLSDRFSAERPKGSFSTLEIQRTEQGDSAMYLCASTLASGGTDTQYFGPGTRLTVL.

This clone was seen only once. The J gene is TRBJ1-5, the V gene TRBV18; D call uncertain. V was shortened by 4 bases and J by 7 bases, with 17 bases between the two germline ends. The CDR3 loop spans 15 amino acids. Germline CDR1 and CDR2: KGHSH and LQKENI. Written as DNA, the CDR3 is TGTGCCAGCTCACTCAGTTCCGGGGATGGACAGCCCCAGCATTTT. Protein product: CASSLSSGDGQPQHF.

V and J are TRBV27 and TRBJ2-3; 8 nucleotides match TRBD2. The CDR3 loop spans 15 amino acids. Germline CDR1 reads MNHEY; CDR2 reads SMNVEV (reference sequence). Trimming cost V 6 bases and J 3 bases; bases outside gene matches: 8. In DNA form, the CDR3 reads TGTGCCAGCAGCCTAGGCGGGGGGCAAACAGATACGCAGTATTTT. It translates to CASSLGGGQTDTQYF.

This sequence joins TRBV3-1 (or the pseudogene TRBV3-2) and TRBJ2-7; tentatively, D is TRBD2 (5 bases). Trimming pared 0 bases from V and 2 bases from J, leaving 8 bases between. The CDR3 loop spans 14 amino acids. Germline CDR1 reads LGHDT; CDR2 reads YNNKEL (reference sequence). CDR3 nucleotides: TGTGCCAGCAGCCAAGATTCACTAGCCTACGAGCAGTACTTC. Its translation is CASSQDSLAYEQYF.

Note on this clone: Other DNA sequences in the sample encode the same CDR3. This chain links TRBV12-3 or TRBV12-4 with TRBJ2-5, with 8 bases matching TRBD1. Trimming cost V 6 bases and J 5 bases; bases outside gene matches: 2. This CDR3 region has 12 residues. Written as DNA, the CDR3 is TGTGCCAGCAGCCCAGGGGGCGAGACCCAGTACTTC. This translates into CASSPGGETQYF.

This chain uses TRBV11-3 with TRBJ1-2, with D maybe TRBD1 (6 bases). The V gene lost 5 bases and the J gene lost 8 bases, with 12 bases spanning the gap. The V gene's germline CDR1 is SGHNT and CDR2 YENEEA. This CDR3 is 12 amino acids long. CDR3 bases: TGTGCCAGCAGCCCCGGCACAGGGGGCTACACCTTC. It translates to CASSPGTGGYTF.

This chain links TRBV29-1 with TRBJ1-2; D is unresolved. This CDR3 spans 13 amino acids. Trimming pared 5 bases from V and 0 bases from J, leaving 10 bases between. CDR1 is SQVTM, CDR2 ANQGSEA, per germline. This chain's CDR3 is CSVLQISNYGYTF. DNA for the CDR3: TGCAGCGTTTTACAGATTTCTAACTATGGCTACACCTTC.